This TCR beta chain was captured in a study of blood T cell repertoires in COVID-19. The wider study: T cells, B-cell-depleted T cells, or PBMCs supplied cDNA or gDNA.

The CDR3 runs to 17 residues. Germline V CDR1 and CDR2: MGHRA, YSYEKL. Trimming took off 5 bases at V and 0 bases at J, with 19 bases between the two ends. The authors' processing: Amplification from reference gene primers served as the basis for estimated nucleated cell counts. The repertoire was sequenced with immunoSEQ multiplex PCR; TCRdb's copy has only in-frame clones and lacks some. V and J calls and clone size are given by that table; D and trimming were obtained from the DNA. The sample carries around 150,000 clones, over 80% recorded once. The material sequenced was peripheral blood. The sequence came from a young man with COVID-19, enrolled during active disease. This chain joins TRBV4-1 and TRBJ1-1, with D maybe TRBD1 (6 bases). This CDR3 is CASSLLTTGHLNTEAFF. For the CDR3, the DNA is TGCGCCAGCAGCTTATTAACAACGGGACACCTGAACACTGAAGCTTTCTTT.